The next 27 T cell receptor beta chains were all read from a single sample in a study of T cell changes during pregnancy in multiple sclerosis. The table came from immunoSEQ multiplex PCR; TCRdb's copy has only in-frame clones and leaves some out. This sample has around 88,000 clones; more than 85% occur once, and the top ten carry 2.5% to 3%. Here the sequenced sample was peripheral blood, taken in the first trimester of pregnancy. The receptors here all came from a female donor with multiple sclerosis, enrolled in a pregnancy study.

This chain links TRBV28 with TRBJ1-4; TRBD1 matches 8 bases. CDR3 length equals 17 residues. Germline assignment: CDR1 MDHEN and CDR2 SYDVKM. The V gene end was trimmed by 7 bases and the J gene end by 0 bases; junction bases not matched to a gene: 10. The CDR3 sequence: CASNPWTGTATNEKLFF. The CDR3 nucleotides read TGTGCCAGCAACCCCTGGACAGGGACCGCAACTAATGAAAAACTGTTTTTT.

The genes are TRBV6-5 and TRBJ1-2; 7 bases line up with TRBD1. The CDR3 has 13 residues. Germline values: CDR1 MNHEY, CDR2 SVGAGI. V lost 5 bases and J lost 4; bases outside the gene matches: 4. The CDR3 DNA reads as TGTGCCAGCAGTCCATGGACAGGCTATGGCTACACCTTC. Translated: CASSPWTGYGYTF.

V gene TRBV19 combines with J gene TRBJ1-3; maybe TRBD1 (6 bases). This CDR3 spans 14 amino acids. Trimming removed 4 bases at V and 4 bases at J, with 11 bases between. Germline CDR1 reads LNHDA; CDR2 reads SQIVND (reference sequence). The CDR3 is CASSTGVQGNTIYF. DNA of the CDR3: TGTGCCAGTAGTACAGGGGTGCAAGGAAACACCATATATTTT.

This chain uses TRBV5-1 with TRBJ2-3; no clear D. The CDR3 has 13 amino acids. CDR1 is SGHRS and CDR2 is YFSETQ in the germline V gene. Trimming pared 3 bases from V and 2 bases from J, leaving 7 bases between. The CDR3 here is CASSSTPTDTQYF. CDR3 DNA sequence: TGCGCCAGCAGCTCAACTCCCACAGATACGCAGTATTTT.

The chain links TRBV5-1 to TRBJ2-5; 7 bases match TRBD2. With V trimmed by 4 bases and J by 5 bases, 8 bases remained unmatched. CDR1 SGHRS and CDR2 YFSETQ come from the germline V gene. The CDR3 has 14 residues. The CDR3 bases are TGCGCCAGCAGCCGATCGGACGGGGGGGAGACCCAGTACTTC. Protein sequence: CASSRSDGGETQYF.

This chain joins TRBV27 and TRBJ1-5, with 7 bases matching TRBD1. This CDR3 has 15 amino acids. After removal of 6 bases from V and 0 bases from J, the junction contained 5 bases not matched to a gene. Germline CDR1 reads MNHEY; CDR2 reads SMNVEV (reference sequence). CDR3 sequence: CASRKGQNSNQPQHF. The CDR3 nucleotides are TGTGCCAGCAGGAAGGGACAGAATAGCAATCAGCCCCAGCATTTT.

The chain couples TRBV25-1 to TRBJ1-3; D is perhaps TRBD1 (5 bases). V gave up 6 bases and J gave up 1 base, with 13 bases separating them. Germline CDR1 is MGHDK and CDR2 is SYGVNS. The CDR3 is 15 residues long. CDR3 sequence: CASRGVGESGNTIYF. CDR3 coding DNA: TGTGCCAGCAGAGGTGTAGGGGAATCTGGAAACACCATATATTTT.

This clone was seen more than once but under ten times. The J gene is TRBJ1-4, the V gene TRBV14; the match to TRBD1 covers 10 bases. This CDR3 spans 14 amino acids. J gave up 11 bases and V 4 bases, and 7 bases lay outside the gene matches. Germline-derived CDR1 and CDR2 are SGHDN and FVKESK. The CDR3 reads CASSPGQGTSKLFF. In DNA, the CDR3 is TGTGCCAGCAGCCCGGGACAGGGGACGAGTAAACTGTTTTTT.

The chain employs TRBV19 and TRBJ1-1, with no clear D. Germline V gene data show CDR1 as LNHDA and CDR2 as SQIVND (reference sequence). The CDR3 runs to 12 residues. Trimming removed 3 bases from V and 2 bases from J, with 4 bases in between. CDR3 nucleotide sequence: TGTGCCAGTAGTATGGGCAACACTGAAGCTTTCTTT. Translation gives CASSMGNTEAFF.

This chain connects TRBV28 to TRBJ2-3, with D unclear. The CDR3 sequence is 12 residues long. V was clipped by 5 bases and J by 8 bases, with 11 bases between them. The V gene's germline CDR1 is MDHEN and CDR2 SYDVKM. The CDR3 sequence is CASSILVGTQYF. The CDR3 DNA reads TGTGCCAGCAGTATCCTAGTGGGTACGCAGTATTTT.

The chain links TRBV5-4 to TRBJ2-4; 7 nucleotides align to TRBD2. V was pared by 0 bases and J by 8 bases, with 8 bases of the junction left unmatched. The CDR3 totals 15 residues. Germline lookup yields CDR1 SGHNT and CDR2 YYREEE (reference sequence). CDR3 nucleotide sequence: TGTGCCAGCAGCTTGGACGGCAGGACTAGGGACATTCAGTACTTC. Translating gives CASSLDGRTRDIQYF.

This clone appeared a few times. This chain links TRBV7-8 with TRBJ2-3, with a weak D call TRBD1 (5 bases). The CDR3 loop spans 16 amino acids. Per the germline V gene, CDR1 is SGHVS and CDR2 is FQNEAQ. Trimming took off 1 base at V and 3 bases at J, with 14 bases between the two ends. The CDR3 region has the DNA TGTGCCAGCAGCTTAGGAGTGGACACTTTAACAGATACGCAGTATTTT. This translates into CASSLGVDTLTDTQYF. Supplemented by reference TRBV7-8 and TRBJ2-3, the full variable domain reads GAGVSQSPRYKVAKRGQDVALRCDPISGHVSLFWYQQALGQGPEFLTYFQNEAQLDKSGLPSDRFFAERPEGSVSTLKIQRTQQEDSAVYLCASSLGVDTLTDTQYFGPGTRLTVL.

CDR3 nucleotides: TGTGCCAGCAGTTACTCAAGGGGGGAGCAGTACTTC. This translates into CASSYSRGEQYF. The chain carries TRBV6-5 and TRBJ2-7, with D maybe TRBD1 (6 bases). Germline CDR1 is MNHEY and CDR2 is SVGAGI. The CDR3 has 12 residues. Trimming left V 0 bases short and J 7 bases short, with 7 bases between.

The rearrangement joins TRBV6-1 to TRBJ1-1; no definite D call. Trimming took 4 bases from V and 4 from J, leaving 10 bases between them. This CDR3 has 13 residues. Germline V gives CDR1 MNHNS, CDR2 SASEGT. CDR3 protein: CASSVEGSTEAFF. The CDR3 region has the DNA TGTGCCAGCAGTGTAGAGGGCTCCACTGAAGCTTTCTTT.

The gene calls are TRBV29-1 and TRBJ1-1; D is undetermined. Trimming pared 0 bases from V and 3 bases from J, leaving 14 bases between. Germline V CDR1 and CDR2: SQVTM, ANQGSEA. This CDR3 comprises 15 residues. The CDR3 is CSVEDLGRRDTEAFF. The CDR3 DNA reads as TGCAGCGTTGAAGATCTTGGGAGGAGAGACACTGAAGCTTTCTTT. Full variable domain (remainder filled in from reference TRBV29-1 and TRBJ1-1): SAVISQKPSRDICQRGTSLTIQCQVDSQVTMMFWYRQQPGQSLTLIATANQGSEATYESGFVIDKFPISRPNLTFSTLTVSNMSPEDSSIYLCSVEDLGRRDTEAFFGQGTRLTVV.

The chain carries TRBV28 and TRBJ2-2; TRBD1 matches at 9 bases. The V segment lost 2 bases and the J segment 8 bases; nucleotides outside the gene matches: 9. The CDR3 runs 16 residues. Germline CDR1 reads MDHEN; CDR2 reads SYDVKM. The DNA for the CDR3 is TGTGCCAGCAGTTTAACACAGGGGGCTGGAGGTGGGGAGCTGTTTTTT. Translated, it gives CASSLTQGAGGGELFF.

In its sample, this clone was seen once. Other DNA variants within this sample encode the same CDR3. V is TRBV7-9 and J is TRBJ2-5; 11 bases line up with TRBD2. Germline assignment: CDR1 SEHNR and CDR2 FQNEAQ (reference sequence). The CDR3 totals 15 residues. V was clipped by 2 bases and J by 2 bases; unmatched bases: 1. The CDR3 protein is CASSLLAGGQETQYF. For the CDR3, the DNA is TGTGCCAGCAGCTTATTAGCGGGAGGGCAAGAGACCCAGTACTTC.

This chain uses TRBV19 with TRBJ2-2, with 10 bases aligning to TRBD2. This CDR3 is 15 amino acids long. V was pared by 4 bases and J by 4 bases, with 3 bases of the junction left unmatched. Germline CDR1 and CDR2: LNHDA and SQIVND (reference sequence). The CDR3 spells CASSSASGGTGELFF. CDR3 nucleotides: TGTGCCAGTAGTAGTGCTAGCGGGGGCACCGGGGAGCTGTTTTTT. Drawing the rest from reference TRBV19 and TRBJ2-2, the complete variable domain is DGGITQSPKYLFRKEGQNVTLSCEQNLNHDAMYWYRQDPGQGLRLIYYSQIVNDFQKGDIAEGYSVSREKKESFPLTVTSAQKNPTAFYLCASSSASGGTGELFFGEGSRLTVL.

This chain links TRBV2 with TRBJ2-7; 10 bases are a match to TRBD1. J gave up 6 bases and V 8 bases, and 10 bases lay outside the gene matches. Germline V gene data show CDR1 as SNHLY and CDR2 as FYNNEI. The CDR3 has 14 amino acids. This chain's CDR3 is CASAPDRGSVEQYF. CDR3 DNA sequence: TGTGCCAGCGCCCCGGACAGGGGGTCTGTCGAGCAGTACTTC.

The V and J genes are TRBV6-4 and TRBJ2-2, with D uncertain. The CDR3 totals 12 residues. CDR1 is MRHNA, CDR2 SNTAGT, per germline. V was pared by 4 bases and J by 3 bases, with 3 bases between. The DNA of the CDR3 is TGTGCCAGCAGTGCTCACACCGGGGAGCTGTTTTTT. It translates to CASSAHTGELFF.

This sequence joins TRBV15 and TRBJ2-5; 10 bases agree with TRBD2. V shed 1 base and J 4 bases; nucleotides not matched to a gene: 9. Germline V gene sequence: CDR1 LNHNV, CDR2 YYDKDF (reference sequence). The length of the CDR3 is 17 residues. As DNA, the CDR3 is TGTGCCACCAGCAGAGGGGGAACTAGCGGGACGAGAGAGACCCAGTACTTC. It specifies CATSRGGTSGTRETQYF.

This clone is termed medium-sized. The chain joins TRBV4-3 to TRBJ2-1; TRBD2 is a possible D gene (5 bases). V lost 0 bases and J lost 6, with 15 bases in between. This CDR3 has 16 amino acids. CDR1 and CDR2 (germline): LGHNA, YSLEER. This chain's CDR3 is CASSQELGGVSNEQFF. CDR3 nucleotides: TGCGCCAGCAGCCAAGAACTAGGCGGAGTTAGCAATGAGCAGTTCTTC.

This clone was seen only once. The chain has TRBV25-1 and TRBJ2-5; 7 bases agree with TRBD1. V dropped 3 bases and J dropped 5; count of bases not matched to a gene: 6. There are 14 residues in the CDR3. The germline gives CDR1 MGHDK, CDR2 SYGVNS. CDR3 in amino acids: CASSERGLGETQYF. The CDR3 nucleotides read TGTGCCAGCAGTGAGAGGGGGCTTGGGGAGACCCAGTACTTC.

The V call is TRBV19, the J call TRBJ1-2, with TRBD1 matching over 10 bases. V was clipped by 7 bases and J by 4 bases; unmatched bases: 9. From germline, CDR1 is LNHDA and CDR2 SQIVND (reference sequence). This CDR3 has 15 amino acids. CDR3 residues: CASTLPGTGVYGYTF. CDR3 coding DNA: TGTGCCAGTACCCTCCCCGGGACAGGGGTCTATGGCTACACCTTC.

V and J are TRBV11-2 and TRBJ1-2; weak D call: TRBD1 (5 bases). Germline-derived CDR1 and CDR2 are SGHAT and FQNNGV. With 5 bases removed from V and 0 bases from J, the gap between germline ends came to 7 bases. The CDR3 runs 13 residues. In DNA, the CDR3 is TGTGCCAGCAGCACAGGAACTAACTATGGCTACACCTTC. It is translated as CASSTGTNYGYTF.

The gene calls are TRBV7-8 and TRBJ2-1; maybe TRBD2 (6 bases). Trimming removed 5 bases at V and 7 bases at J, with 12 bases between. The CDR3 runs to 13 residues. Germline V gene data show CDR1 as SGHVS and CDR2 as FQNEAQ. This chain's CDR3 is CASSLGGPNEQFF. The DNA for the CDR3 is TGTGCCAGCAGCCTGGGAGGACCTAATGAGCAGTTCTTC.

The chain is built from TRBV7-3 and TRBJ2-1; D is perhaps TRBD1 (6 bases). Trimming took 2 bases from V and 2 from J, leaving 13 bases between them. There are 16 residues in the CDR3. Germline V gene lookup returns CDR1 SGHTA and CDR2 FQGTGA. CDR3 in amino acids: CASSLVRAGAYNEQFF. CDR3 nucleotide sequence: TGTGCCAGCAGCTTAGTCCGGGCAGGGGCCTACAATGAGCAGTTCTTC.